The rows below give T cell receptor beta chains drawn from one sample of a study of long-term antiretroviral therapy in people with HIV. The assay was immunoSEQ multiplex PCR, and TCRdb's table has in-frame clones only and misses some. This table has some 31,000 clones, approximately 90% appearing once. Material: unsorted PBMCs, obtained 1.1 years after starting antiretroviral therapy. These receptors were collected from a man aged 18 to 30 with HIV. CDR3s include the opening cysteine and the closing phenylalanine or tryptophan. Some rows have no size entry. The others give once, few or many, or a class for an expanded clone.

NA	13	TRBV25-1	CASSLGTAYGYTF
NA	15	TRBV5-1	CASSPRTGLPYEQYF
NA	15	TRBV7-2	CASSLVAGESYEQYF
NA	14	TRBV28	CASSFGTGGDGYTF
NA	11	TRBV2	CASSESHEQYF
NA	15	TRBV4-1	CASSHPRTANYGYTF
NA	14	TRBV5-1	CASSPGTGETEAFF
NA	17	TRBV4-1	CASSQELAGLAGETQYF
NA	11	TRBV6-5	CASRWGVEQFF
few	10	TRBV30	CAQGNYGYTF
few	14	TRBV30	CAWSNGQGSSPLHF
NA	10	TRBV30	CAFATGELFF
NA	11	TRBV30	CAWSVGRVGTF
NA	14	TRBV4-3	CASSQARGNEKLFF
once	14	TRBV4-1	CASSLLPVTYEQYF
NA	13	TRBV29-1	CSVTGTGNYGYTF
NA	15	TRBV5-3	CARSPQGRTRHGYTF
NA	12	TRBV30	CAWSPGGETQYF
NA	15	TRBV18	CASSPVRGRTGELFF
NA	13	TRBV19	CASLGQPNTEAFF
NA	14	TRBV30	CAWSRGQSDNEQYF
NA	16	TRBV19	CASSIGTGEVSYEQYF
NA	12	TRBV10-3	CATLSSSYEQYF